One and the same sample provided the 11 T cell receptor beta chains below, sequenced in a study of CXCR3-negative and CXCR3-positive naive CD8 T cells. UMI-labeled 5' RACE TRB cDNA libraries were prepared from the cells. TCRdb re-called the 5' RACE reads; every CDR3 protein appears as one record, without DNA. The sample's table shows under 75,000 distinct CDR3 sequences. The sample consisted of naive CXCR3- CD8+ T cells from blood. Subset: CD45RO-CCR7+CD27+CD95- naive CD8+ T cells lacking CXCR3 (TNR3-). The source of these receptors is a human donor in good health. Some clones in this sample may be carry-over from other donors' samples.

The V and J genes are TRBV12-3 or TRBV12-4 and TRBJ2-7; the TRBD1 assignment by TCRdb is unverifiable without DNA. There are 15 residues in the CDR3. The CDR3 loop reads CASSLRVQSSYEQYF.

V gene TRBV15 combines with J gene TRBJ2-7; TCRdb's D call, TRBD1, is unchecked because there is no DNA. The CDR3 extends over 13 amino acids. The germline gives CDR1 LNHNV, CDR2 YYDKDF (reference sequence). The CDR3 sequence: CATSRGTGYEQYF.

The chain carries TRBV20-1 and TRBJ1-2; TCRdb returns TRBD1, unconfirmable since there is no DNA. CDR1 is DFQATT and CDR2 is SNEGSKA in the germline V gene (reference sequence). There are 15 residues in the CDR3. The chain's CDR3 is CSARPTGGGPYGYTF.

The chain combines TRBV7-9 with TRBJ2-7. The germline CDR1 and CDR2 sequences are SEHNR and FQNEAQ (reference sequence). The CDR3 is 13 residues long. CDR3 amino acids: CASSLTTTYEQYF. Combining the CDR3 with reference TRBV7-9 and TRBJ2-7 gives the whole variable domain DTGVSQNPRHKITKRGQNVTFRCDPISEHNRLYWYRQTLGQGPEFLTYFQNEAQLEKSRLLSDRFSAERPKGSFSTLEIQRTEQGDSAMYLCASSLTTTYEQYFGPGTRLTVT.

This rearrangement joins TRBV4-2 to TRBJ2-6. In germline, CDR1 is LGHNA, CDR2 YNFKEQ. The CDR3 contains 16 residues. The CDR3 sequence: CASSHESVSGANVLTF.

The chain joins TRBV29-1 to TRBJ1-1; TCRdb selects TRBD1, and the lack of DNA leaves this call unchecked. Germline CDR1 and CDR2: SQVTM and ANQGSEA. This CDR3 is 14 amino acids long. The CDR3: CSVESGFSGTEAFF.

The chain recombines TRBV6-2 or TRBV6-3 with TRBJ2-5; TCRdb selects TRBD2, and the lack of DNA leaves this call unchecked. This CDR3 contains 16 residues. CDR1 MNHEY and CDR2 SVGEGT come from the germline V gene. The CDR3 sequence: CASSSGLAGPLETQYF.

The V call is TRBV4-1, the J call TRBJ2-4; checking the TCRdb D call of TRBD2 is not possible without DNA. The germline gives CDR1 MGHRA, CDR2 YSYEKL. The CDR3 sequence is 15 residues long. CDR3 sequence: CASSHPWRDKNIQYF.

J is TRBJ2-2 and V is TRBV12-2. TRBV12-2 is shown as a pseudogene. The CDR3 has 16 amino acids. This CDR3 reads CASRLVVEMNTGELFF.

The V gene is TRBV19, the J gene TRBJ1-5. The CDR3 runs 12 residues. Germline V gives CDR1 LNHDA, CDR2 SQIVND (reference sequence). CDR3 protein: CASNWGNQPQHF.

The gene calls are TRBV29-1 and TRBJ1-4; TCRdb's assignment of TRBD1 cannot be checked, as there is no DNA. From germline, CDR1 is SQVTM and CDR2 ANQGSEA. The CDR3 extends over 14 amino acids. CDR3 amino acids: CSVVFRDVGEKLFF.